A selection of T cell receptor beta chains follows, all from one sample in a study of cytomegalovirus exposure and HLA in healthy donors. Data came from immunoSEQ multiplex PCR; TCRdb stores just in-frame clones and leaves some out. The sample shows over 100,000 clones, 65% to 80% of them seen only once. What was sequenced was PBMCs. The receptor source for this set is a man aged 30 to 45 in good health and CMV-seropositive. The CDR3 runs from the conserved cysteine through the conserved F or W. Fields, in order: CDR3 length, J gene, D gene, V gene, clone size, CDR3 protein, CDR3 DNA. A D gene is named only where the DNA matches it firmly. The size entry is marked missing in some rows and otherwise reads once, few, many or a size class.

>15|TRBJ2-1|.|TRBV28|once
CASSLRRGAAGEQFF
TGTGCCAGCAGTTTGAGACGGGGGGCCGCTGGGGAGCAGTTCTTC
>12|TRBJ2-4|TRBD1|TRBV2|.
CASNKGANIQYF
TGTGCCAGCAATAAGGGGGCGAACATTCAGTACTTC
>14|TRBJ1-6|TRBD1|TRBV28|medium-sized
CASSRGQGSSPLHF
TGTGCCAGCAGCCGTGGACAGGGGAGTTCACCCCTCCACTTT
>16|TRBJ1-2|.|TRBV28|.
CASSPTRVGANYGYTF
TGTGCCAGCAGTCCAACAAGAGTAGGGGCTAACTATGGCTACACCTTC
>18|TRBJ2-1|TRBD1|TRBV4-3|.
CASSQDHFSDRSHNEQFF
TGCGCCAGCAGCCAAGATCATTTCTCGGACAGGAGTCACAATGAGCAGTTCTTC
>14|TRBJ2-3|.|TRBV6-6|.
CASSTPGGPDTQYF
TGTGCCAGCAGCACCCCCGGAGGGCCAGATACGCAGTATTTT
>15|TRBJ1-2|TRBD1|TRBV6-5|.
CASSLNRGPNYGYTF
TGTGCCAGCAGCCTCAACAGGGGTCCTAACTATGGCTACACCTTC
>15|TRBJ1-5|TRBD1|TRBV19|.
CASSIGAGGNQPQHF
TGTGCCAGTAGTATAGGCGCAGGGGGGAATCAGCCCCAGCATTTT
>15|TRBJ1-6|.|TRBV28|.
CASSLGQGSDSPLHF
TGTGCCAGCAGTTTGGGTCAGGGATCGGATTCACCCCTCCACTTT
>18|TRBJ1-6|.|TRBV4-2|.
CASSQDPAGRSYNSPLHF
TGTGCCAGCAGCCAAGATCCTGCGGGCCGGTCCTATAATTCACCCCTCCACTTT
>15|TRBJ1-1|.|TRBV5-6|.
CASSLVGQINTEAFF
TGTGCCAGCAGCTTGGTAGGACAGATTAACACTGAAGCTTTCTTT
>14|TRBJ2-3|TRBD1|TRBV5-1|.
CASEDRGRTDTQYF
TGCGCCAGCGAGGACAGGGGTCGGACAGATACGCAGTATTTT
>15|TRBJ2-3|.|TRBV7-2|.
CADSTGPLLTDTQYF
TGTGCCGATTCGACAGGTCCTCTTCTCACAGATACGCAGTATTTT
>12|TRBJ2-7|.|TRBV28|.
CASSSTSREQYF
TGTGCCAGCAGTTCGACATCGCGCGAGCAGTACTTC
>13|TRBJ1-1|TRBD1|TRBV6-5|few
CASSTGTGLGAFF
TGTGCCAGCAGTACAGGGACAGGGCTTGGAGCTTTCTTT
>16|TRBJ2-7|TRBD1|TRBV14|once
CASSQYVRGTGDEQYF
TGTGCCAGCAGCCAGTACGTTCGTGGGACAGGGGACGAGCAGTACTTC
>13|TRBJ1-2|.|TRBV28|.
CASSLATNYGYTF
TGTGCCAGCAGTTTAGCTACTAACTATGGCTACACCTTC
>12|TRBJ1-1|TRBD1|TRBV6-1|few
CASGTGVAEAFF
TGTGCCAGCGGGACAGGGGTAGCTGAAGCTTTCTTT
>15|TRBJ1-5|TRBD1|TRBV11-2|.
CASSFSGGRNQPQHF
TGTGCCAGCAGCTTCTCAGGGGGCCGCAATCAGCCCCAGCATTTT
>13|TRBJ1-6|.|TRBV13|.
CASSLRQGSPLHF
TGTGCCAGCAGCTTACGGCAGGGTTCACCCCTCCACTTT
>12|TRBJ1-4|TRBD1|TRBV2|few
CASSASGQGLFF
TGTGCCAGCAGCGCATCGGGACAGGGACTGTTTTTT
>15|TRBJ2-5|TRBD2|TRBV7-2|.
CASSSSLAGRETQYF
TGTGCCAGCAGCTCATCCCTAGCGGGTCGAGAGACCCAGTACTTC
>15|TRBJ2-1|.|TRBV2|.
CAGTSGLLAQDEQFF
TGTGCCGGCACCTCAGGGTTACTCGCCCAGGATGAGCAGTTCTTC
>15|TRBJ1-4|.|TRBV6-1|once
CASSAEGRNREKLFF
TGTGCCAGCAGTGCCGAGGGTAGGAATCGTGAAAAACTGTTTTTT
>14|TRBJ1-6|.|TRBV6-6|few
CASSYRGSNSPLHF
TGTGCCAGCAGTTACAGAGGAAGTAATTCACCCCTCCACTTT
>18|TRBJ2-5|TRBD2|TRBV19|.
CASSIGLAGASYQETQYF
TGTGCCAGTAGTATTGGGCTAGCGGGGGCCTCTTACCAAGAGACCCAGTACTTC
>11|TRBJ1-5|.|TRBV25-1|many
CATENNQPQHF
TGTGCGACTGAAAACAATCAGCCCCAGCATTTT
>15|TRBJ1-2|.|TRBV30|.
CAWTIRRAGHYGYTF
TGTGCCTGGACTATTCGGCGGGCCGGACACTATGGCTACACCTTC
>19|TRBJ1-2|TRBD1|TRBV9|.
CASSRRGSGGTGDGYGYTF
TGTGCCAGCAGCCGCCGAGGTTCGGGCGGGACAGGGGATGGCTATGGCTACACCTTC